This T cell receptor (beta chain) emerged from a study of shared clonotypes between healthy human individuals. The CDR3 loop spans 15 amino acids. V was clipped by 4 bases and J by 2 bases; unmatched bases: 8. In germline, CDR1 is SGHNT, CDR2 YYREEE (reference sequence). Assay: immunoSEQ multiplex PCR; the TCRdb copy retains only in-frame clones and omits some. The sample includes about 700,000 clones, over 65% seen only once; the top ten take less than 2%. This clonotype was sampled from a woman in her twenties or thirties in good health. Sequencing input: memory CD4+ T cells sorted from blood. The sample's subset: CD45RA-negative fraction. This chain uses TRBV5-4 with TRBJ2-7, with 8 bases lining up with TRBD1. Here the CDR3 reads CASSQGQGPTYEQYF. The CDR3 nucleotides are TGTGCCAGCAGCCAAGGACAGGGACCGACCTACGAGCAGTACTTC.